These T cell receptor beta chains were read from a single sample in a study of CD8+ T cells in alopecia areata. Clones were sequenced by immunoSEQ multiplex PCR, and TCRdb holds only the in-frame ones, with some missing. The sample holds 90,000 to 100,000 clones, about 58% seen once. The starting material was CD8+ T cells sorted from blood, obtained at week 4, from a patient treated with tofacitinib. The receptors originated from a human donor with alopecia areata. The CDR3 runs from the conserved cysteine through the conserved F or W. Fields, in order: J gene, V gene, D gene, clone size, CDR3 DNA, CDR3 protein. A D gene is named only where the DNA matches it firmly. For some rows the clone size is stated as once, few or many, or as a class when expanded; others skip it.

TRBJ2-3,TRBV5-6,.,.,TGTGCCAGCAGCGCGGACTACGATGACGCAGATACGCAGTATTTT,CASSADYDDADTQYF
TRBJ1-2,TRBV7-2,TRBD1,few,TGTGCCAGCAGCTTACCCGTCGGACAGGGCCATGGCTACACCTTC,CASSLPVGQGHGYTF
TRBJ2-7,TRBV4-1,TRBD2,.,TGCGCCAGCAGCCAAATTGCCGGGACTAGGGTATCAGGCGAGCAGTACTTC,CASSQIAGTRVSGEQYF
TRBJ2-5,TRBV7-2,TRBD2,.,TGTGCCGGGGCCCACCAACTAGCGGGAGAAGAGACCCAGTACTTC,CAGAHQLAGEETQYF
TRBJ2-2,TRBV7-8,.,medium-sized,TGTGCCAGCAGCAGCACCGGGGCGTTCACCGGGGAGCTGTTTTTT,CASSSTGAFTGELFF
TRBJ2-5,TRBV28,.,.,TGTGCCAGCAGCAACGGGGGTATTAGAGAGACCCAGTACTTC,CASSNGGIRETQYF
TRBJ2-1,TRBV13,TRBD2,few,TGTGCCAGCAGTTCCGGGACTAGCGGGAGGAGTGAGCAGTTCTTC,CASSSGTSGRSEQFF
TRBJ2-1,TRBV27,.,.,TGTGCCAGCAGTTTAGTAGCGAGCTCCTACAATGAGCAGTTCTTC,CASSLVASSYNEQFF
TRBJ2-3,TRBV29-1,.,.,TGCAGCGTTGAAGAGGCGGATACGCAGTATTTT,CSVEEADTQYF
TRBJ2-3,TRBV28,.,.,TGTGCCAGCAGTGCTGGCGGAACTTCCACAGATACGCAGTATTTT,CASSAGGTSTDTQYF
TRBJ2-5,TRBV14,.,few,TGTGCCAGCAGCCAAGACGCAGAGACCCAGTACTTC,CASSQDAETQYF
TRBJ1-1,TRBV7-9,.,.,TGTGCCAGCAGCCCAACCCGACAGTCGACTTTCTTT,CASSPTRQSTFF
TRBJ2-1,TRBV2,.,few,TGTGCCAGCAGGGGAAGTGAGCAGTTCTTC,CASRGSEQFF
TRBJ2-2,TRBV7-2,.,once,TGTGCCAGCAGCCCCTACCGGAGTGCCGGGGAGCTGTTTTTT,CASSPYRSAGELFF
TRBJ1-1,TRBV2,.,.,TGTGCCAGCAGACTTGACAGTGAAGCTTTCTTT,CASRLDSEAFF
TRBJ2-7,TRBV14,TRBD2,.,TGTGCCAGCAGCCAAGGGCCCCGGCTAGCGGGAGGGCCAATGGGCGAGCAGTACTTC,CASSQGPRLAGGPMGEQYF
TRBJ2-4,TRBV4-1,.,.,TGCGCCAGCAGCCAAGTCATGAGGGGTGGGCCGAAATTC,CASSQVMRGGPKF
TRBJ2-7,TRBV13,TRBD2,once,TGTGCCAGCAGCTTAGCTAGCGGGGGGCTGTACGAGCAGTACTTC,CASSLASGGLYEQYF